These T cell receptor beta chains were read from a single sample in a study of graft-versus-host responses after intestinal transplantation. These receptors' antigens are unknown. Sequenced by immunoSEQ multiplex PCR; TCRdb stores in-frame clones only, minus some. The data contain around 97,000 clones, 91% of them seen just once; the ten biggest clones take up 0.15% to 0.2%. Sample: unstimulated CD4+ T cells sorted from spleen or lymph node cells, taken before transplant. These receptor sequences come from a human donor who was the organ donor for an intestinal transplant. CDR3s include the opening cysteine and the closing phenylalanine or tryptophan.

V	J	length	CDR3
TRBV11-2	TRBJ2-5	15	CASSQGARTPETQYF
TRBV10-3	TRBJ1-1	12	CAISRTGGEAFF
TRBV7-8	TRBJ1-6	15	CASSLVGTGDPPLHF
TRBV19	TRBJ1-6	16	CASSSGQFLYNSPLHF
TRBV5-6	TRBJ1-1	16	CASSTGQGEWNTEAFF
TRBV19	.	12	CASSPAGGEQYF
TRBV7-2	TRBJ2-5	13	CASSLDRGETQYF
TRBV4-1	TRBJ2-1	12	CASSQEVKETFF
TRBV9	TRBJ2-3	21	CASSVLSPTSGGPSGTDTQYF
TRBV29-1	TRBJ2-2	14	CSASRQGITGELFF
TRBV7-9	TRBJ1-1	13	CASSLARATEAFF
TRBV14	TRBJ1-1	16	CASSQTRRIRFTEAFF
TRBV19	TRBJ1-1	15	CASSLSDRELTEAFF
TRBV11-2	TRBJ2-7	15	CASSSTGTTSYEQYF
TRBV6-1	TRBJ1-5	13	CASSETGDQPQHF
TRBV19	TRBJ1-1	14	CASSPDRRHTEAFF
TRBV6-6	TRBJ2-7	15	CASSEPDRLSYEQYF
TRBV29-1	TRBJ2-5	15	CSVGGLIQGTGTQYF
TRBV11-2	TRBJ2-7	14	CASSLGQGPYEQYF
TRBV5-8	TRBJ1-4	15	CASSLRQEVNEKLFF
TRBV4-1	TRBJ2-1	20	CASSQDRPHSGGKAYSEQFF
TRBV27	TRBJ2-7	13	CASTPNRGYEQYF
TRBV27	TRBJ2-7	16	CASSLWGPTGNYEQYF
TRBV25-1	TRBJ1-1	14	CASSDPGQLTEAFF
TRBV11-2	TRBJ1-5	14	CASSLDGFNQPQHF
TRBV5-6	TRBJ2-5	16	CASSLAVGTSQRTQYF
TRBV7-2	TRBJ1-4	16	CASSQLSTGGFGKLFF
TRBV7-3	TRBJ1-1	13	CASSLYINTEAFF
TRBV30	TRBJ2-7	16	CAWSVEGDPFSYEQYF
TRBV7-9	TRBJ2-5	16	CASSPGLAGREETQYF
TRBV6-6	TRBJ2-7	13	CASSYFTGGEQYF
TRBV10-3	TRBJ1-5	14	CAISGQYSNQPQHF
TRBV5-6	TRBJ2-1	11	CASSFMREQFF
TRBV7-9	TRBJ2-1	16	CASGGLAGGSYNEQFF
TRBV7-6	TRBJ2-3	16	CASSLLLAASTDTQYF
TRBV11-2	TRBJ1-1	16	CASSPFAPGMNTEAFF